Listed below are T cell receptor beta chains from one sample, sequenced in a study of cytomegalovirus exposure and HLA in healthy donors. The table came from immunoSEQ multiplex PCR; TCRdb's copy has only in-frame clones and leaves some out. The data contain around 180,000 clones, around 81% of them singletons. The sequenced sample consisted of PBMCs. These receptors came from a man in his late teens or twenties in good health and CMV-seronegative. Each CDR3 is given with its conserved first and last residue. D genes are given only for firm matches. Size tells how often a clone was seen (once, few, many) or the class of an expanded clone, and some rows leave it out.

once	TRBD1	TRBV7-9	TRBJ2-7	TGTGCCAGCAGCTTAGAGGCAGGGGGATCCTACGAGCAGTACTTC	CASSLEAGGSYEQYF
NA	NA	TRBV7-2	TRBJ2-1	TGTGCCAGCAGCTTCCGCGATACCCTTTACAATGAGCAGTTCTTC	CASSFRDTLYNEQFF
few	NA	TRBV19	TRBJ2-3	TGTGCCAGTAGTACTAGCGCTGGAAGCACAGATACGCAGTATTTT	CASSTSAGSTDTQYF
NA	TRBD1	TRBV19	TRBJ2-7	TGTGCCAGTAGTATGTGGGACAGGGGAGGGAACGAGCAGTACTTC	CASSMWDRGGNEQYF
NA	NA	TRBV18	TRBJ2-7	TGTGCCAGCTCACCAGAGTCAGGAGAGGGTAACTACGAGCAGTACTTC	CASSPESGEGNYEQYF
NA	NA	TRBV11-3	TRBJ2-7	TGTGCCAGCAGCTCCGGACAGTACGTTACCTACGAGCAGTACTTC	CASSSGQYVTYEQYF
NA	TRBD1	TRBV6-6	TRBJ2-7	TGTGCCAGCAGAGCCACCTTCGGGACAGGCATCTACGAGCAGTACTTC	CASRATFGTGIYEQYF
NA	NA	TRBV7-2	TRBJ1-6	TGTGCCAGCAGCGACCGGGACTATAATTCACCCCTCCACTTT	CASSDRDYNSPLHF
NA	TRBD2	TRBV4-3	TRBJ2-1	TGCGCCAGCAGCCGATCACACGGGACTAGATCAAATGAGCAGTTCTTC	CASSRSHGTRSNEQFF
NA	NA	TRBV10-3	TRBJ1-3	TGTGCCATCGAACCCGGTCCGGGACAAGAAATGGGAGCCTCTGGAAACACCATATATTTT	CAIEPGPGQEMGASGNTIYF
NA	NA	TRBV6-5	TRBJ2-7	TGTGCCAGCAGTTACCGGGCAGGGGACGAGCAGTACTTC	CASSYRAGDEQYF
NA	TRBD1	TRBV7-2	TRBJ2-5	TGTGCCAGCAGCTCCGGACAGGGCCATAGTCAGGAGACCCAGTACTTC	CASSSGQGHSQETQYF
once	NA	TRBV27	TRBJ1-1	TGTGCCAGCAGTTTAGGGCCAGGATTCACTGAAGCTTTCTTT	CASSLGPGFTEAFF
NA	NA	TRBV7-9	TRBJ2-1	TGTGCCAGCAGCTTAGATGCGCTGCGTCCTAGCAATGAGCAGTTCTTC	CASSLDALRPSNEQFF
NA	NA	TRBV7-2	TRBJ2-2	TGTGCCAGCACCCTAGTGGCGGGGACAGCGGGCACCGGGGAGCTGTTTTTT	CASTLVAGTAGTGELFF
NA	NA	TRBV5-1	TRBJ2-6	TGCGCCAGCAGCTTGGGGAGGGAGTCTTTTGGGGCCAACGTCCTGACTTTC	CASSLGRESFGANVLTF
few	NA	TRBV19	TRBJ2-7	TGTGCCAGTAGTATACGACAAGGGGGCTACGAGCAGTACTTC	CASSIRQGGYEQYF
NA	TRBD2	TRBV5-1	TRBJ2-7	TGCGCCAGCAGCCTCGGGACTAGCACGGCCTACGAGCAGTACTTC	CASSLGTSTAYEQYF
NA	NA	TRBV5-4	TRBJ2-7	TGTGCCAGCAGCCCCAGCGGTTCCCCGATCGACGAGCAGTACTTC	CASSPSGSPIDEQYF
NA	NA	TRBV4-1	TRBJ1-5	TGCGCCAGCAGCCGGGAGCCGTTGGATCAGCCCCAGCATTTT	CASSREPLDQPQHF
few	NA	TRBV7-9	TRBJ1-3	TGTGCCAGCAGCTTAGCACAGATATATTTTATCTCTGGAAACACCATATATTTT	CASSLAQIYFISGNTIYF
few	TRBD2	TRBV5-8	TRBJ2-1	TGTGCCAGCCTTCGCGGGGGGGCGGTTGAGCAGTTCTTC	CASLRGGAVEQFF
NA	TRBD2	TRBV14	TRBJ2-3	TGTGCCAGCAGCCGTAGCGGGGGAGGGACAGATACGCAGTATTTT	CASSRSGGGTDTQYF
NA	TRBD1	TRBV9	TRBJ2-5	TGTGCCAGCAGCGTAGATGTGGACAGGACGCAAGAGACCCAGTACTTC	CASSVDVDRTQETQYF
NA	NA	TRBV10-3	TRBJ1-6	TGTGCCATCAGTGTCCACCCGGCAGGGGTGGATTCACCCCTCCACTTT	CAISVHPAGVDSPLHF
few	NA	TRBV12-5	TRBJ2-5	TGTGCTAGTGGTTCCTGGGCTCAAGAGACCCAGTACTTC	CASGSWAQETQYF
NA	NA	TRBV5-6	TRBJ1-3	TGTGCCAGCACCAAACAGGGTGGCTCTGGAAACACCATATATTTT	CASTKQGGSGNTIYF
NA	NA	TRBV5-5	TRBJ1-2	TGTGCCAGCAGTCCGGACTCGGGGGGCTATGGCTACACCTTC	CASSPDSGGYGYTF
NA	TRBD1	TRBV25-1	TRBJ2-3	TGTGCCAGCAGCCGGGACAGGGTAGGTCGTACGCAGTATTTT	CASSRDRVGRTQYF
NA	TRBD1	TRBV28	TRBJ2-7	TGTGCCAGCAGTCCTCCCGGGACAGAGTCCTACGAGCAGTACTTC	CASSPPGTESYEQYF
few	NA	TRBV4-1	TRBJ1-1	TGCGCCAGCAGCCAAGTCAAAGCAGGGGCCACTGAAGCTTTCTTT	CASSQVKAGATEAFF
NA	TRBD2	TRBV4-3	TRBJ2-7	TGCGCCAGCAGCCAAGGGGGACTAGCGGCGGAAGAGCAGTACTTC	CASSQGGLAAEEQYF
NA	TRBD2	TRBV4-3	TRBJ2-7	TGCGCCAGCAGCCGGCAGCGGGGAGGCTACGAGCAGTACTTC	CASSRQRGGYEQYF
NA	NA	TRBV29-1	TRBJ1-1	TGCAGCGCCGTCGGACAGATGAACACTGAAGCTTTCTTT	CSAVGQMNTEAFF
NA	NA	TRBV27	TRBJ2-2	TGTGCCAGCAGTTTACCCAGCACCAGGGGGGAGCTGTTTTTT	CASSLPSTRGELFF
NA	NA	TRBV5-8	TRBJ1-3	TGTGCCAGCAACGACGGGGTCATCTCTGGAAACACCATATATTTT	CASNDGVISGNTIYF
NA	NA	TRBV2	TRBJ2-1	TGTGCCAGCACCGACAGCTACAATGAGCAGTTCTTC	CASTDSYNEQFF
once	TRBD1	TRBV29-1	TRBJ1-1	TGCAGCGACCGACAGGGGCCAGGGGCTGCTTTCTTT	CSDRQGPGAAFF
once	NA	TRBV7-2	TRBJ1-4	TGTGCCAGCAGCTTAAAGACAGTGACTTTAAATGAAAAACTGTTTTTT	CASSLKTVTLNEKLFF
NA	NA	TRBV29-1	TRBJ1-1	TGCAGCGGCCAGCGACAGGTTAACACTGAAGCTTTCTTT	CSGQRQVNTEAFF
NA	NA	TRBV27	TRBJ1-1	TGTGCCAGCAGCACCATTCCCTCAGGGAATACGGCTTTCTTT	CASSTIPSGNTAFF
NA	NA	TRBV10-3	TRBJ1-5	TGTGCCAAACCAGATAGCAATCAGCCCCAGCATTTT	CAKPDSNQPQHF